The TCR beta chain described here comes from a study of blood T cell repertoires in COVID-19. Study processing details: From reference gene primer amplification, estimates of nucleated cell counts were derived. Clones were read by immunoSEQ multiplex PCR, and TCRdb kept only the in-frame ones, dropping some. V, J and clone size are taken as reported in that table, and D and trimming were inferred from the DNA itself. Of about 99,000 clones in the sample, approximately 85% are singletons; the top ten hold about 5%. Germline values: CDR1 SGHDN, CDR2 FVKESK. Trimming removed 4 bases from V and 6 bases from J; junction bases left unmatched: 4. This CDR3 has 14 residues. The table lists this clone with many counts.

This chain links TRBV14 with TRBJ1-4, with 8 bases that match TRBD1. The source material was peripheral blood. This TCR derives from a man aged 60 to 75 with acute or convalescent COVID-19. CDR3 residues: CASSLDRVHEKLFF. As DNA, the CDR3 is TGTGCCAGCAGCCTGGACAGGGTACATGAAAAACTGTTTTTT. The entire variable domain, with the rest obtained from reference TRBV14 and TRBJ1-4, is as follows: EAGVTQFPSHSVIEKGQTVTLRCDPISGHDNLYWYRRVMGKEIKFLLHFVKESKQDESGMPNNRFLAERTGGTYSTLKVQPAELEDSGVYFCASSLDRVHEKLFFGSGTQLSVL.